The 19 T cell receptor beta chains below come from one sample, sequenced in a study of blood T cell repertoires in COVID-19. Using immunoSEQ multiplex PCR, the repertoire was profiled, and TCRdb retains in-frame clones only, with some absent. This sample has a few hundred thousand clones, with about 88% found just once. Material for sequencing was peripheral blood. These receptors originate from a man in his 60s with acute or convalescent COVID-19.

This chain uses TRBV4-2 with TRBJ1-6, with TRBD1 as a possible D gene (6 bases). From germline, CDR1 is LGHNA and CDR2 YNFKEQ. This CDR3 comprises 16 residues. Trimming stripped 0 bases from V and 9 bases from J, with 15 bases between. CDR3 in DNA: TGTGCCAGCAGCCAAGATCTCAGGGGTTCACCTTCACCCCTCCACTTT. It codes for CASSQDLRGSPSPLHF.

Only one count was recorded for this clone. This chain links TRBV3-1 (or the pseudogene TRBV3-2) with TRBJ2-3, with D perhaps TRBD1 (5 bases). Trimming left V 4 bases short and J 1 base short, with 15 bases between. Germline-derived CDR1 and CDR2 are LGHDT and YNNKEL (reference sequence). The CDR3 totals 16 residues. CDR3 region: CASSPLGREGTDTQYF. The DNA of the CDR3 is TGTGCCAGCAGCCCATTGGGCAGGGAAGGCACAGATACGCAGTATTTT.

This sequence joins TRBV6-4 and TRBJ2-7; the D is unclear. The CDR3 spans 13 residues. The V gene's germline CDR1 is MRHNA and CDR2 SNTAGT. V was cut by 7 bases and J by 4 bases, with 14 bases left in between. CDR3 residues: CASIPSTEYEQYF. The DNA for the CDR3 is TGTGCCAGCATCCCCTCGACGGAGTACGAGCAGTACTTC.

This clone appeared a single time. The chain uses TRBV19 and TRBJ1-5; weak D call: TRBD1 (6 bases). Germline assignment: CDR1 LNHDA and CDR2 SQIVND (reference sequence). V was pared by 7 bases and J by 7 bases, with 14 bases between. The CDR3 extends over 13 amino acids. The CDR3 here is CASNRDRGQPQHF. The CDR3 DNA follows: TGTGCCAGTAACAGGGACCGAGGACAGCCCCAGCATTTT.

The chain has TRBV4-3 and TRBJ2-1; the match to TRBD2 covers 8 bases. J gave up 8 bases and V 1 base, and 13 bases lay outside the gene matches. This CDR3 has 17 amino acids. Germline values: CDR1 LGHNA, CDR2 YSLEER. The CDR3 is CASSQVGAGREGYEQFF. The DNA for the CDR3 is TGCGCCAGCAGCCAAGTAGGGGCCGGGAGGGAAGGGTATGAGCAGTTCTTC.

The gene calls are TRBV19 and TRBJ2-3, with 11 bases that match TRBD1. Looked up from germline, CDR1 is LNHDA and CDR2 is SQIVND (reference sequence). This CDR3 has 16 amino acids. V shed 5 bases and J 3 bases; nucleotides not matched to a gene: 7. CDR3: CASSDPGQGVTDTQYF. The DNA for the CDR3 is TGTGCCAGTAGTGACCCGGGACAGGGGGTTACAGATACGCAGTATTTT.

This sequence joins TRBV18 and TRBJ2-7; 7 nucleotides line up with TRBD2. Germline loops: CDR1 KGHSH, CDR2 LQKENI. V shed 0 bases, J shed 2 bases, and the junction held 4 bases outside the gene matches. The CDR3 spans 15 residues. CDR3 bases: TGTGCCAGCTCACCACCGGGGGGGGGAACCTACGAGCAGTACTTC. This translates into CASSPPGGGTYEQYF.

V and J are TRBV24-1 and TRBJ2-1, with TRBD2 matching 12 bases. The CDR3 spans 17 residues. The germline gives CDR1 KGHDR, CDR2 SFDVKD. Unmatched junction bases numbered 6, after V lost 2 bases and J lost 5 bases. CDR3 in amino acids: CATSDSSGGARDNEQFF. CDR3 coding DNA: TGTGCCACCAGTGATTCTAGCGGGGGGGCCCGGGACAATGAGCAGTTCTTC.

The CDR3 region has the DNA TGTGCCAGCAGTTTACTCGGGGAGGGGGGTGCCTATGGCTACACCTTC. Its translation is CASSLLGEGGAYGYTF. This chain links TRBV27 with TRBJ1-2; D might be TRBD1 (6 bases). CDR1 and CDR2 (germline): MNHEY, SMNVEV (reference sequence). The CDR3 is 16 amino acids. V shed 2 bases and J shed 4 bases, with 17 bases lying between them.

The rearrangement links TRBV5-1 to TRBJ2-3; D is undetermined. The CDR3 is 14 amino acids. Germline CDR1 is SGHRS and CDR2 is YFSETQ. V lost 5 bases to trimming and J lost 0 bases, with 10 bases between them. The DNA for the CDR3 is TGCGCCAGCAGTTCGTGGGCTAGCACAGATACGCAGTATTTT. This sequence encodes CASSSWASTDTQYF.

This clone was seen a single time. The chain combines TRBV2 with TRBJ2-3; D perhaps matches TRBD1 (6 bases). The ends were cut back, 7 bases at V and 1 base at J, with 12 bases in the middle. This CDR3 is built from 14 residues. Looked up from germline, CDR1 is SNHLY and CDR2 is FYNNEI. The CDR3 sequence: CASNGQFRTDTQYF. CDR3 coding DNA: TGTGCCAGCAACGGACAGTTTCGCACAGATACGCAGTATTTT. The full variable domain, completed using reference TRBV2 and TRBJ2-3, is EPEVTQTPSHQVTQMGQEVILRCVPISNHLYFYWYRQILGQKVEFLVSFYNNEISEKSEIFDDQFSVERPDGSNFTLKIRSTKLEDSAMYFCASNGQFRTDTQYFGPGTRLTVL.

V and J are TRBV11-1 and TRBJ2-2; perhaps TRBD2 as D (6 bases). This CDR3 has 14 amino acids. Germline lookup yields CDR1 SGHAT and CDR2 FQDESV (reference sequence). Trimming pared 8 bases from V and 0 bases from J, leaving 10 bases between. CDR3 nucleotide sequence: TGTGCCAGCCGGGACTCCGCGAACACCGGGGAGCTGTTTTTT. This codes for CASRDSANTGELFF.

V and J are TRBV27 and TRBJ2-7, with 7 nucleotides matching TRBD1. The CDR3 contains 17 residues. Germline V gene lookup returns CDR1 MNHEY and CDR2 SMNVEV (reference sequence). The junction had 16 bases not matched to a gene; V was cut back by 0 bases and J by 8 bases. The CDR3 nucleotides are TGTGCCAGCAGTTTATCCAGGACAGGCCTACTCGGATTCAAGCAGTACTTC. Protein product: CASSLSRTGLLGFKQYF.

V usage is TRBV19 and J usage is TRBJ2-1; 13 bases align to TRBD2. The ends lost 4 bases at V and 5 bases at J; junction bases unmatched: 2. Germline assignment: CDR1 LNHDA and CDR2 SQIVND (reference sequence). CDR3 size: 15 residues. The CDR3 bases are TGTGCCAGTAGTACCGGGACTAGCGGGAACAATGAGCAGTTCTTC. It codes for CASSTGTSGNNEQFF.

The table lists this clone with a count of one. The chain has TRBV2 and TRBJ2-6; D may be TRBD2 (5 bases). Germline V CDR1 and CDR2: SNHLY, FYNNEI. The CDR3 spans 15 residues. Trimming removed 4 bases at V and 2 bases at J, with 9 bases between. The CDR3 sequence is CASSVVGAGANVLTF. CDR3 sequence (DNA): TGTGCCAGCAGTGTTGTCGGGGCTGGGGCCAACGTCCTGACTTTC.

The J gene is TRBJ2-1, the V gene TRBV2, with TRBD2 identical over 12 bases. The CDR3 covers 17 residues. The germline V gene encodes CDR1 SNHLY and CDR2 FYNNEI. Losses at the gene ends were 3 bases for V and 4 bases for J; bases not matched to a gene: 7. CDR3 nucleotide sequence: TGTGCCAGCAGTGAGGCTAGCGGGGGGGCTTCTTACAATGAGCAGTTCTTC. Translation gives CASSEASGGASYNEQFF.

This clone has just a few counts. The rearrangement uses TRBV7-8 and TRBJ1-2, with TRBD1 matching 8 bases. V lost 0 bases to trimming and J lost 6 bases; unmatched junction nucleotides: 12. CDR1 SGHVS and CDR2 FQNEAQ come from the germline V gene. The CDR3 is 17 amino acids. For the CDR3, the DNA is TGTGCCAGCAGCTTAGCGCGTTGGACAGGGAACTCCAATGGCTACACCTTC. Translation: CASSLARWTGNSNGYTF.

The chain joins TRBV5-5 to TRBJ1-1, with 10 nucleotides matching TRBD1. V shed 0 bases and J 6 bases; nucleotides not matched to a gene: 5. The CDR3 has 15 residues. CDR1 and CDR2 from the germline V gene are SGHKS and YYEKEE (reference sequence). CDR3 protein: CASSLVGQGIAEAFF. In nucleotides, the CDR3 is TGTGCCAGCAGCTTGGTGGGACAGGGGATCGCTGAAGCTTTCTTT.

V usage is TRBV4-3 and J usage is TRBJ1-2, with D maybe TRBD1 (6 bases). The CDR3 is made up of 17 amino acids. Germline V gives CDR1 LGHNA, CDR2 YSLEER. V lost 1 base to trimming and J lost 6 bases, with 21 bases between them. The CDR3 is CASSQARTGGRSDGYTF. In nucleotides, the CDR3 is TGCGCCAGCAGCCAAGCCCGAACCGGGGGGCGCTCAGATGGCTACACCTTC.